This T cell receptor beta chain was observed in a study of long-term antiretroviral therapy in people with HIV. As for the study in general: Samples collected earliest predate the 2015 immediate-ART recommendation by about a decade. Study-wide findings and caveats: Clonal expansions arising prior to ART prevailed in the repertoire at every time point.

The CDR3 sequence is 13 residues long. The germline CDR1 and CDR2 sequences are MDHEN and SYDVKM. V shed 6 bases and J shed 0 bases, with 8 bases lying between them. Each donor had at least one pre-ART and at least two post-ART PBMC samples. Every HIV-positive participant received treatment in the United States. The assay used was immunoSEQ (version v3.0), run at survey level. Clones were read by immunoSEQ multiplex PCR, and TCRdb kept only the in-frame ones, dropping some. The repertoire holds tens of thousands of clones, with less than 85% as singletons. A note on this clone: Its specificity is not known.

This receptor was identified in a man aged 40-49 years with HIV. V gene TRBV28 combines with J gene TRBJ1-1; D is unresolved. Material: unsorted PBMCs, obtained 0.3 years after starting antiretroviral therapy. This CDR3 reads CASSLNLNTEAFF. In DNA form, the CDR3 reads TGTGCCAGCAGCCTAAATCTGAACACTGAAGCTTTCTTT.